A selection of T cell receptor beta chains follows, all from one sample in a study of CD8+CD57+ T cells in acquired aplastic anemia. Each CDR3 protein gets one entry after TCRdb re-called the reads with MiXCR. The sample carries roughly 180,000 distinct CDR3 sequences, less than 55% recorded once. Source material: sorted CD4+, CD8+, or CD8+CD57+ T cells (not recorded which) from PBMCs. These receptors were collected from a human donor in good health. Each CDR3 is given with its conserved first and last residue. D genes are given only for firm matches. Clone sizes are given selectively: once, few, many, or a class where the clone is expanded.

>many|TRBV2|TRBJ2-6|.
TGTGCCAGCAAAAAGAGCTCTGGGGCCAACGTCCTGACTTTC
CASKKSSGANVLTF
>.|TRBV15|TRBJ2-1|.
TGTGCCAGCATTCCAGCCCGCCCCTACAATGAGCAGTTCTTC
CASIPARPYNEQFF
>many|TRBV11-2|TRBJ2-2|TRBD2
TGTGCCAGCAGCCCAACCCATGGACTAGCGGGACACGGGGAGCTGTTTTTT
CASSPTHGLAGHGELFF
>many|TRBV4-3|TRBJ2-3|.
TGCGCCAGCAGCCAAGATTTGACAGATACGCAGTATTTT
CASSQDLTDTQYF
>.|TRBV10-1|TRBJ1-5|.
TGCGCCAGCAGTGTTTCCCAGCATTTT
CASSVSQHF
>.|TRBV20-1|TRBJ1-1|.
TGCAGTGCTAGGGGTGTCGGGGCTGGGGACACTGAAGCTTTCTTT
CSARGVGAGDTEAFF
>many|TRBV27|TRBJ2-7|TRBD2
TGTGCCAGCAGGCACGGAGCGGGAGGTTCCTACGAGCAGTACTTC
CASRHGAGGSYEQYF
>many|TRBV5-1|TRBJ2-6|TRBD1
TGCGCCAGCAGATGGGACAGGGTTTTTTCTGGGGCCAACGTCCTGACTTTC
CASRWDRVFSGANVLTF
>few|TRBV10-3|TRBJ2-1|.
TGTGCCTCCAGCGGTCCCTTTGAGCAGTTCTTC
CASSGPFEQFF
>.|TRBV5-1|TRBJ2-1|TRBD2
TGCGCCAGCAGCCCGGGACGGTTTAGCGGGATCTCCTACAATGAGCAGTTCTTC
CASSPGRFSGISYNEQFF
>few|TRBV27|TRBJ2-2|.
TGTGCCAGCAGTTTATCGCAGGGCTGGGCCGGGGAGCTGTTTTTT
CASSLSQGWAGELFF
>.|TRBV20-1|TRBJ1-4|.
TGCAGTGCTAGCGCCCCCCAAACGTTAAATGAAAAACTGTTTTTT
CSASAPQTLNEKLFF
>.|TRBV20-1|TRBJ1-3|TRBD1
TGCAGTGCTAGTAACCCCCACGGACAGGGGAACACCATATATTTT
CSASNPHGQGNTIYF
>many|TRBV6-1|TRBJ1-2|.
TGTGCCAGCAGGCAGAGCAGGGAAGCGGGCTACACCTTC
CASRQSREAGYTF
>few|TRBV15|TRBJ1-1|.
TGTGCCACCAGCTCCCCTAGGCGGGACCAACGGACTGAAGCTTTCTTT
CATSSPRRDQRTEAFF
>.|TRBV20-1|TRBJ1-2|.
TGCAGTGCTAGTTTAGAGGACGCCGGGTTTTTCACCTTC
CSASLEDAGFFTF
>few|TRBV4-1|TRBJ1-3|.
TGCGCCAGCAGCCAACCTCCCCTGCGGAACTCTGGAAACACCATATATTTT
CASSQPPLRNSGNTIYF
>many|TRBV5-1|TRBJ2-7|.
TGCGCCAGCAGCCATACTTCTAGCGCCTACGAGCAGTACTTC
CASSHTSSAYEQYF
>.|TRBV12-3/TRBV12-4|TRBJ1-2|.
TGTGCCAGCAGTCGTTTTGGATTTATCAGCTACACCTTC
CASSRFGFISYTF
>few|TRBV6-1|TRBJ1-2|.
TGTGCCAGCAGTACAGAATACCGGACATCCGGGGGCTACACCTTC
CASSTEYRTSGGYTF
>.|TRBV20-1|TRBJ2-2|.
TGCAGTGCTAGTGAGGGGGGCTGGGCCGGGGAGCTGTTTTTT
CSASEGGWAGELFF
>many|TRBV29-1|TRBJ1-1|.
TGCAGCGTTCGGTCGGGGGGGGGGAACACTGAAGCTTTCTTT
CSVRSGGGNTEAFF
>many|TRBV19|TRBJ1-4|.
TGTGCCAGTAGTCCAAACCCGTATCCCGCCCAGGCTGCAACTAATGAAAAACTGTTTTTT
CASSPNPYPAQAATNEKLFF
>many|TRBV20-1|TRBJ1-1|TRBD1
TGCAGTGCCCCGGACAGGGTAGTTGGGAACACTGAAGCTTTCTTT
CSAPDRVVGNTEAFF
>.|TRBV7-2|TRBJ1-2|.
TGTGCCAGCAGCTCAAATCCGGGTCCTAACTATGGCTACACCTTC
CASSSNPGPNYGYTF
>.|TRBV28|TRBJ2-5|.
TGTGCCAGCAGTTTCGGCAGGCCACAAGAGACCCAGTACTTC
CASSFGRPQETQYF
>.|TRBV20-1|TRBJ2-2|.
TGCAGTGCTGAAGTACCGGTCACCGGGGAGCTGTTTTTT
CSAEVPVTGELFF
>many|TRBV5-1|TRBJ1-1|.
TGCGCCAGCAGCCCATTATCCACAGGGATGAACACTGAAGCTTTCTTT
CASSPLSTGMNTEAFF
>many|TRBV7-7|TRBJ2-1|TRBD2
TGTGCTAGCAGCTTATTAATCAGCGGGAGACAGTTCTTC
CASSLLISGRQFF
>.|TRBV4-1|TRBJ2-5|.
TGCGCCAGCAGCCAAGTTACGCGGGACCAAGAGACCCAGTACTTC
CASSQVTRDQETQYF
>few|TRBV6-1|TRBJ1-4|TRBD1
TGTGCCAGCAGTGGTGCAGGGGGGGCAACTAATGAAAAACTGTTTTTT
CASSGAGGATNEKLFF
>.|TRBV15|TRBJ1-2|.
TGTGCCACCAGCAGAGATCGCTCTGCCTATGGCTACACCTTC
CATSRDRSAYGYTF
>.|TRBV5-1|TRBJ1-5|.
TGCGCCAGCAGCTGGGGTCCAGATGACAATCAGCCCCAGCATTTT
CASSWGPDDNQPQHF